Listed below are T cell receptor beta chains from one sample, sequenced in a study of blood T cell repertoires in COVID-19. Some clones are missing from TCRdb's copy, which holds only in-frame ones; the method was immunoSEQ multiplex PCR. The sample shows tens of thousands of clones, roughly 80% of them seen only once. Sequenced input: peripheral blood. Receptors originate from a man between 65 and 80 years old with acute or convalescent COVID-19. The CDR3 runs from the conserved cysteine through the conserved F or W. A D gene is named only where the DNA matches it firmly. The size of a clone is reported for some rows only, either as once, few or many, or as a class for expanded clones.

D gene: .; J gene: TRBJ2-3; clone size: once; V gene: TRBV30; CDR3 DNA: TGTGCCTGGAGCTCCGCTTGGTATGGCCAGTATTTT; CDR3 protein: CAWSSAWYGQYF
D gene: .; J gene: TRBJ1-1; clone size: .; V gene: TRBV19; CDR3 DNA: TGTGCCAGTAGTATCAGACAGGAGCCGAACACTGAAGCTTTCTTT; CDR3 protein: CASSIRQEPNTEAFF
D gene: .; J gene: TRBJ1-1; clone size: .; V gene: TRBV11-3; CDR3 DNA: TGTGCCAGCAGCTTAGACGGGACATTGAACACTGAAGCTTTCTTT; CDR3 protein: CASSLDGTLNTEAFF
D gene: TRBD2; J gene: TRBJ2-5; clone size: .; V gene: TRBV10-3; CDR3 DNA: TGTGCCATCAGTGAGTCAGCGGGGGTGCAAGAGACCCAGTACTTC; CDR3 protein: CAISESAGVQETQYF
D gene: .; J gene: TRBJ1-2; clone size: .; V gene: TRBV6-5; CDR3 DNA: TGTGCCAGCACTCCTACGCTGGGCACAAACTATGGCTACACCTTC; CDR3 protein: CASTPTLGTNYGYTF
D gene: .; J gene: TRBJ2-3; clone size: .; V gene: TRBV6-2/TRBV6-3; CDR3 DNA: TGTGCCAGCAGTTTTATAGTGCGCACAGATACGCAGTATTTT; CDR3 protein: CASSFIVRTDTQYF
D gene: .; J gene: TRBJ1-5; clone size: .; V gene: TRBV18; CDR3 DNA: TGTGCCAGCTCGCCCTCCTTAGGGGTAGGGAGCAATCAGCCCCAGCATTTT; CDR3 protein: CASSPSLGVGSNQPQHF
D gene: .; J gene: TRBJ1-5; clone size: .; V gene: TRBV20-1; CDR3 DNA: TGCAGTGCTAGTCAGGGCGGTCAGCCCCAGCATTTT; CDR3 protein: CSASQGGQPQHF
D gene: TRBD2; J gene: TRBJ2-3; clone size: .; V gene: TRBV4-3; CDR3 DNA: TGCGCCAGCAGCCAAGATCTCGGGGGGGGCACAGATACGCAGTATTTT; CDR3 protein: CASSQDLGGGTDTQYF
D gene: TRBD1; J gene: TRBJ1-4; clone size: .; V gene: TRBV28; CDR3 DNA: TGTGCCAGCAGCCGAACAGGGGGTGGGGATGAAAAACTGTTTTTT; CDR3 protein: CASSRTGGGDEKLFF
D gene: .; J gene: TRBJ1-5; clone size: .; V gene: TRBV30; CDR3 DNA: TGTGCCTGGAGTCGTCGGTTTAGCAATCAGCCCCAGCATTTT; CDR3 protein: CAWSRRFSNQPQHF
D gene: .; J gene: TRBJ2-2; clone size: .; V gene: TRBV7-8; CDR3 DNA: TGTGCCACCTACAGGGTTTTGAGCACCGGGGAGCTGTTTTTT; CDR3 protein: CATYRVLSTGELFF
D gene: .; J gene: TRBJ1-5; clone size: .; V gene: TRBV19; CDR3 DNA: TGTGCCAGTAGTTACTCCTGGGGAGGGGCGAGCAATCAGCCCCAGCATTTT; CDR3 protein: CASSYSWGGASNQPQHF
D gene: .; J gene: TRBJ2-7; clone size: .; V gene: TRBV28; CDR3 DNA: TGTGCCAGCAGTTTCGCGGGACGCTCGGACGAGCAGTACTTC; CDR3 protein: CASSFAGRSDEQYF
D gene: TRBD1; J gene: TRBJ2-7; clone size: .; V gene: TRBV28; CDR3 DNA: TGTGCCAGCAGGGGGACAGGGGGATGGTACGAGCAGTACTTC; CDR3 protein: CASRGTGGWYEQYF
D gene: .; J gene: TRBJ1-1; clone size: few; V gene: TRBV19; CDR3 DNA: TGTGCCAGTAGTATAGATTTGTGGCCGGAGGTCGGCACTGAAGCTTTCTTT; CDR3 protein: CASSIDLWPEVGTEAFF
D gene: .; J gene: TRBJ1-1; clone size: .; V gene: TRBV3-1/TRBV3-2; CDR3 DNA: TGTGCCAGCAGCCCATTTACAGGGTCGGAGAACACTGAAGCTTTCTTT; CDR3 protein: CASSPFTGSENTEAFF
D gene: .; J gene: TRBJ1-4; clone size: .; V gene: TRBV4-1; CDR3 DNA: TGCGCCAGCAGCCAAGATGGCCAGGGTGGTGAAAAACTGTTTTTT; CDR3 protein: CASSQDGQGGEKLFF
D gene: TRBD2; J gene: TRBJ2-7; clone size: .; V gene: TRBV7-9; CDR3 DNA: TGTGCCAGCAGTGTCGGCGGCGGGAGGTTCAACGAGCAGTACTTC; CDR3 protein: CASSVGGGRFNEQYF
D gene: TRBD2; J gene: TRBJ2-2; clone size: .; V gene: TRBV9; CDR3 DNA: TGTGCCAGCAGCGCTAGCGGGGGCCTAAACACCGGGGAGCTGTTTTTT; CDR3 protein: CASSASGGLNTGELFF
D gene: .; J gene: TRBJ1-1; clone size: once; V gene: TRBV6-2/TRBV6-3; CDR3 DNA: TGTGCCAGCAGTTCCCTTATACAGAAGAACACTGAAGCTTTCTTT; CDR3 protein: CASSSLIQKNTEAFF
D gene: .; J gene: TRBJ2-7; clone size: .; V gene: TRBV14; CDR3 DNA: TGTGCCAGCAGCCAAGTAGGCACAGGACGACTTCTGAGCTCCTACGAGCAGTACTTC; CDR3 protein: CASSQVGTGRLLSSYEQYF
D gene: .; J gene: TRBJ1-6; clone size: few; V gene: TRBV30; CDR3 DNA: TGTGCCTGGAGTGTACTGGCAGGGAATTCACCCCTCCACTTT; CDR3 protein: CAWSVLAGNSPLHF
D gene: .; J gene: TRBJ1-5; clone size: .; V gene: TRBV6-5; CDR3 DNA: TGTGCCAGCAGTCCCGGGGGATGGGGCAATCAGCCCCAGCATTTT; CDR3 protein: CASSPGGWGNQPQHF
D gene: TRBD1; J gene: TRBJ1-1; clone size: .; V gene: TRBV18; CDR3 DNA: TGTGCCAGCTCACCACAGGGGGCGGACACTGAAGCTTTCTTT; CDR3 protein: CASSPQGADTEAFF
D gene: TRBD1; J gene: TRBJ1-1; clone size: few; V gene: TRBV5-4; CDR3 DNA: TGTGCCAGCACCTGGGGACAGGGCGGCACTGAAGCTTTCTTT; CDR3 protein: CASTWGQGGTEAFF
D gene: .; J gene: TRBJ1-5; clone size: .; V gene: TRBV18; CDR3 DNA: TGTGCCAGCTCACCCGGGCAGGGAAACTATCAGCCCCAGCATTTT; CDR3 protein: CASSPGQGNYQPQHF
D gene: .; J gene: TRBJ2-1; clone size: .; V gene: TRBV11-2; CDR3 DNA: TGTGCCAGCAGCTTAGGAGCTGAGCAGTTCTTC; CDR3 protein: CASSLGAEQFF
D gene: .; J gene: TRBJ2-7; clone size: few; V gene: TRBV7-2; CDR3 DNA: TGTGCCAGCAGCTTATACAGCAACTCCTACGAGCAGTACTTC; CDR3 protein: CASSLYSNSYEQYF
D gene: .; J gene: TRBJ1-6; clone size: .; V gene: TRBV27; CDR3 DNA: TGTGCCAGCAGGTTACAGGGTTGGATTTCACCCCTCCACTTT; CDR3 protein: CASRLQGWISPLHF
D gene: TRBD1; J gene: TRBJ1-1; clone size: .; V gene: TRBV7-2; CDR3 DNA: TGTGCCAGCAGCTCGCTGGCGACAGGGGGGAGTGAAGCTTTCTTT; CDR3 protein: CASSSLATGGSEAFF
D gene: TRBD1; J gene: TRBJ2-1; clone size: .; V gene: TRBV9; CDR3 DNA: TGTGCCAGCAGCGGCGGACAGGGGGCCTACAATGAGCAGTTCTTC; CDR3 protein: CASSGGQGAYNEQFF